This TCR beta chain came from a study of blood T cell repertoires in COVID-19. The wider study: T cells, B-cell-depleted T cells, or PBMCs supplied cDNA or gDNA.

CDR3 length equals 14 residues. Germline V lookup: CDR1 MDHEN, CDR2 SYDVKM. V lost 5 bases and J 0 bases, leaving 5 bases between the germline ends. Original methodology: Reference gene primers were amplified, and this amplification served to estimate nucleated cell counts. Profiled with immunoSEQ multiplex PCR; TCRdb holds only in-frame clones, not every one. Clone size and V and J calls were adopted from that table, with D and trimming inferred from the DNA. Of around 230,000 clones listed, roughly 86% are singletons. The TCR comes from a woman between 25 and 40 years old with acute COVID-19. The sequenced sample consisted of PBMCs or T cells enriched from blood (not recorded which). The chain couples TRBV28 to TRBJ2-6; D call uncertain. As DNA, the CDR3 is TGTGCCAGCAGTGTCAACTCTGGGGCCAACGTCCTGACTTTC. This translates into CASSVNSGANVLTF.